This TCR beta chain was documented in a study of CD8 T cells in ankylosing spondylitis. MiXCR was run by TCRdb on the 5' RACE reads, yielding one entry per CDR3 protein. The table records some 350,000 distinct CDR3 sequences, around 15% of them present only once. Deletions cut 0 bases from V and 10 bases from J, with 7 bases between. Looked up from germline, CDR1 is LGHDT and CDR2 is YNNKEL (reference sequence). The CDR3 covers 13 residues. Input material: blood, either unsorted or a sorted T cell fraction (not recorded which). V and J are TRBV3-1 and TRBJ1-6; unclear D gene. This sequence originates from a male donor with ankylosing spondylitis or in good health (not recorded which). The CDR3 nucleotides read TGTGCCAGCAGCCAAGATAACGGGTCACCCCTCCACTTT. Protein product: CASSQDNGSPLHF. Full variable domain (rest looked up from reference TRBV3-1 and TRBJ1-6): DTAVSQTPKYLVTQMGNDKSIKCEQNLGHDTMYWYKQDSKKFLKIMFSYNNKELIINETVPNRFSPKSPDKAHLNLHINSLELGDSAVYFCASSQDNGSPLHFGNGTRLTVT.